The present entry profiles one TCR beta chain with its context. Its antigen remains unknown. The data originate from a study of CD4 T cells in relation to SARS-CoV-2 and coronaviruses. Libraries were prepared by immunoSEQ multiplex PCR; TCRdb keeps only in-frame clonotypes and omits some of them. The profile covers roughly 16,000 clones, with around four fifths appearing a single time and 35% to 50% taken by the ten largest. V was cut by 0 bases and J by 3 bases, with 17 bases left in between. This CDR3 comprises 17 residues. Germline V gene data show CDR1 as SGHTS and CDR2 as YDEGEE. The unexposed donors gave CD4+ T cells in about 2011-2018, prior to COVID-19. Isolation of CD4+ T cells took place after roughly nine days in culture. As cell numbers allowed, unexposed-donor CD4+ T cells faced SARS-CoV-2 S/N and four cold-coronavirus spikes. Each well had approximately 2.2 million PBMCs in approximately 5% human AB serum with IL-2.

The genes are TRBV5-8 and TRBJ2-3, with TRBD2 as a possible D gene (6 bases). What was sequenced was CD4+ T cells from PBMCs, cultured in vitro. The clonotype comes from a human donor in good health. Written as DNA, the CDR3 is TGTGCCAGCAGCTTGGGGTCGGGACGGGAGTGGACAGATACGCAGTATTTT. It is translated as CASSLGSGREWTDTQYF.